This passage covers 9 T cell receptor beta chains from one sample sequenced in a study of control samples from healthy donors and cancer patients. Method: immunoSEQ multiplex PCR; TCRdb's copy keeps in-frame clones and lacks some. This sample has around 150,000 clones; 96% occur once, and the top ten carry just over 1%. The sample was blood. The receptors come from a young woman in good health.

The chain has TRBV28 and TRBJ2-2; D unresolved. CDR3 length: 13 amino acids. The V end was cut by 6 bases, the J end by 7 bases, with 12 bases between. The germline gives CDR1 MDHEN, CDR2 SYDVKM. The CDR3 nucleotides read TGTGCCAGCAGCCGTGGAAGGGTCGGGGAGCTGTTTTTT. Encoded protein: CASSRGRVGELFF.

This chain joins TRBV27 and TRBJ2-7, with D uncertain. The V gene lost 8 bases and the J gene lost 2 bases, with 16 bases spanning the gap. CDR1 MNHEY and CDR2 SMNVEV come from the germline V gene (reference sequence). The CDR3 is 14 amino acids. This chain's CDR3 is CASWPVGDTYEQYF. CDR3 in DNA: TGTGCCAGCTGGCCGGTCGGAGACACCTACGAGCAGTACTTC.

The chain links TRBV25-1 to TRBJ2-5, with TRBD1 as a possible D gene (6 bases). The length of the CDR3 is 13 residues. Germline V gene sequence: CDR1 MGHDK, CDR2 SYGVNS. V lost 6 bases to trimming and J lost 5 bases, with 13 bases between them. As DNA, the CDR3 is TGTGCCAGCAGCTTAGGGGGTTCGGAGACCCAGTACTTC. Its translation: CASSLGGSETQYF.

The rearrangement links TRBV19 to TRBJ1-1; 8 bases are shared with TRBD1. J gave up 1 base and V 4 bases, and 5 bases lay outside the gene matches. The V gene's germline CDR1 is LNHDA and CDR2 SQIVND (reference sequence). The CDR3 is 15 amino acids. As DNA, the CDR3 is TGTGCCAGTAGTAGGGCAGGGGGCTGGAACACTGAAGCTTTCTTT. Translating gives CASSRAGGWNTEAFF.

The chain is built from TRBV10-3 and TRBJ1-5; D not resolved. The germline gives CDR1 ENHRY, CDR2 SYGVKD. The germline V and J ends were trimmed by 9 bases and 4 bases, with 13 bases remaining between them. The CDR3 is made up of 13 amino acids. The CDR3 DNA follows: TGTGCCATTTCTGGCCCGGGGAATCAGCCCCAGCATTTT. This encodes CAISGPGNQPQHF.

The gene calls are TRBV4-2 and TRBJ2-7, with no clear D. The CDR3 totals 12 residues. CDR1 is LGHNA, CDR2 YNFKEQ, per germline. Trimming stripped 0 bases from V and 5 bases from J, with 5 bases between. DNA of the CDR3: TGTGCCAGCAGCCAAGATAGGGACGAGCAGTACTTC. Amino acid sequence: CASSQDRDEQYF.

The V call is TRBV5-1, the J call TRBJ2-2; 8 bases match TRBD2. Germline V gene sequence: CDR1 SGHRS, CDR2 YFSETQ. J was trimmed by 6 bases and V by 0 bases; bases with no gene match: 10. The CDR3 extends over 17 amino acids. The CDR3 protein is CASSLALITGGAGELFF. In DNA form, the CDR3 reads TGCGCCAGCAGCTTGGCCCTCATCACGGGGGGGGCCGGGGAGCTGTTTTTT. Together with reference TRBV5-1 and TRBJ2-2, the CDR3 gives the full variable domain: KAGVTQTPRYLIKTRGQQVTLSCSPISGHRSVSWYQQTPGQGLQFLFEYFSETQRNKGNFPGRFSGRQFSNSRSEMNVSTLELGDSALYLCASSLALITGGAGELFFGEGSRLTVL.

The rearrangement links TRBV12-3 or TRBV12-4 to TRBJ1-2; TRBD1 matches 10 bases. Unmatched junction bases numbered 4, after V lost 1 base and J lost 14 bases. The CDR3 has 12 amino acids. For the CDR3, the DNA is TGTGCCAGCAGTTTAGTCAGGACAGGGGGGACCTTC. Translating gives CASSLVRTGGTF.

The gene calls are TRBV7-2 and TRBJ2-1; TRBD2 matches 10 bases. The germline CDR1 and CDR2 sequences are SGHTA and FQGNSA. Germline trimming cut 5 bases from V and 4 bases from J; bases unmatched to any gene: 8. There are 16 residues in the CDR3. The CDR3 region has the DNA TGTGCCAGCAGCCTCGAAGTGGGACTAGCGTACAATGAGCAGTTCTTC. Amino acid sequence: CASSLEVGLAYNEQFF.